The 10 T cell receptor beta chains below were found in one sample sequenced in a study of blood T cells in healthy people across ages (dated by TCRdb to the mid-2010s). The library was generated by 5' RACE. The second PCR ran for roughly 7 to 11 cycles and used a J-beta primer mix along with a sample-barcoded 5' primer. In TCRdb, the public reads were trimmed at Q25 with fastp and aligned with MiXCR, with productive beta chains retained. Identical CDR3 protein sequences are pooled into one entry, listed with their most common genes and DNA. This sample gives roughly 1.9 million distinct CDR3 sequences in total; approximately 39% of them show up just once. Of the sample, 23% falls within the top ten clones. Source material: blood. These receptors all stem from a human donor in good health.

This rearrangement joins TRBV20-1 to TRBJ1-5; no definite D call. V was pared by 0 bases and J by 0 bases, with 9 bases between. Germline V CDR1 and CDR2: DFQATT, SNEGSKA (reference sequence). The CDR3 length is 15 residues. The CDR3 region has the DNA TGCAGTGCTAGAGATCTCGGGATTAGCAATCAGCCCCAGCATTTT. Its protein product is CSARDLGISNQPQHF.

This chain uses TRBV7-3 with TRBJ1-2, with 7 positions matching TRBD1. Germline V gene sequence: CDR1 SGHTA, CDR2 FQGTGA. The junction had 8 bases not matched to a gene; V was cut back by 8 bases and J by 5 bases. The CDR3 covers 13 residues. CDR3 DNA: TGTGCCAGCGGCTCGCCAGGGGGTTATGGCTACACCTTC. This encodes CASGSPGGYGYTF.

This clonotype has more than one count but fewer than ten. The V and J genes are TRBV29-1 and TRBJ2-7; 7 bases align to TRBD2. The CDR3 loop spans 11 amino acids. CDR1 and CDR2 (germline): SQVTM, ANQGSEA. V shed 4 bases, J shed 7 bases, and the junction held 4 bases outside the gene matches. The CDR3 loop reads CSVAGGREQYF. Here the CDR3 DNA reads TGCAGCGTTGCCGGGGGGAGGGAGCAGTACTTC.

This clonotype was recorded a few times. The chain uses TRBV4-2 and TRBJ2-3; D tentatively reads TRBD1 or TRBD2 (5 bases each). V was trimmed by 1 base and J by 0 bases, leaving 17 bases between them. This CDR3 region has 18 residues. Germline-derived CDR1 and CDR2 are LGHNA and YNFKEQ. The CDR3: CASSQVAGTRPSTDTQYF. The CDR3 DNA is TGTGCCAGCAGCCAAGTCGCCGGGACGAGACCTAGCACAGATACGCAGTATTTT.

J is TRBJ2-1 and V is TRBV4-3; D remains unclear. Germline CDR1 and CDR2: LGHNA and YSLEER. V lost 2 bases to trimming and J lost 5 bases, with 16 bases between them. CDR3 length: 16 amino acids. CDR3 sequence reads: CASSQLGSMGDNEQFF. The CDR3 bases are TGCGCCAGCAGCCAACTGGGGTCGATGGGCGACAATGAGCAGTTCTTC.

This chain uses TRBV6-1 with TRBJ2-3; 8 positions match TRBD1. Per the germline V gene, CDR1 is MNHNS and CDR2 is SASEGT. V lost 6 bases, J lost 0 bases, and 8 bases stayed unmatched. CDR3 size: 16 residues. CDR3 DNA sequence: TGTGCCAGCAGGATGACAGGGGCCTTTAGCACAGATACGCAGTATTTT. Translated, it gives CASRMTGAFSTDTQYF.

V usage is TRBV5-1 and J usage is TRBJ1-4; a possible D gene is TRBD1 (6 bases). The CDR3 is 13 amino acids. V was cut by 2 bases and J by 12 bases, with 14 bases left in between. Per germline, CDR1 SGHRS and CDR2 YFSETQ. CDR3 loop: CASSLSPGDELFF. In nucleotides, the CDR3 is TGCGCCAGCAGCTTATCCCCAGGGGACGAACTGTTTTTT.

This clonotype was seen a few times. The chain recombines TRBV7-9 with TRBJ1-6; TRBD1 matches 7 bases. In germline, CDR1 is SEHNR, CDR2 FQNEAQ (reference sequence). V lost 5 bases to trimming and J lost 5 bases; unmatched junction nucleotides: 6. This CDR3 spans 15 amino acids. The CDR3 bases are TGTGCCAGCAGCCCGGGACAGAGAAATAATTCACCCCTCCACTTT. Protein sequence: CASSPGQRNNSPLHF.

The V and J genes are TRBV28 and TRBJ2-5; no definite D call. Trimming cost V 2 bases and J 7 bases, with 11 bases left between them. The CDR3 spans 13 residues. The germline CDR1 and CDR2 sequences are MDHEN and SYDVKM. The CDR3: CASSLVSWGTQYF. The CDR3 DNA is TGTGCCAGCAGTTTAGTCAGCTGGGGGACCCAGTACTTC.

In this sample, this clonotype turned up a few times. This chain links TRBV5-6 with TRBJ2-3, with TRBD1 identical over 8 bases. Germline loops: CDR1 SGHDT, CDR2 YYEEEE. This CDR3 has 15 residues. Trimming took 0 bases from V and 6 from J; bases not matched to a gene: 6. CDR3 sequence (DNA): TGTGCCAGCAGCTTGGTTGCAGGGGGCGAGGATACGCAGTATTTT. It yields the protein CASSLVAGGEDTQYF.